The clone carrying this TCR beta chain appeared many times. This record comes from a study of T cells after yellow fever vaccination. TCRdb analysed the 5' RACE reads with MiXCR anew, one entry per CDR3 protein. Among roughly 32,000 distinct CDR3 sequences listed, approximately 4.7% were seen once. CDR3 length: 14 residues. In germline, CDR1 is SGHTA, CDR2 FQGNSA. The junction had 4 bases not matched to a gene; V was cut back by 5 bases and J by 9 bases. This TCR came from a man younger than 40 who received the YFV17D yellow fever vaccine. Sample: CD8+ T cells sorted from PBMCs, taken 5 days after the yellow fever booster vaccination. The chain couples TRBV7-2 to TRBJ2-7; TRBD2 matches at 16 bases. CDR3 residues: CASSRGLAGGWQYF. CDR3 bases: TGTGCCAGCAGCCGGGGACTAGCGGGGGGGTGGCAGTACTTC.